Below, one TCR beta chain is given with its context. The sample belongs to a study of blood T cell repertoires in COVID-19. Original data processing: Amplification of reference gene primers was used by the study to estimate nucleated cell counts. Clones were read by immunoSEQ multiplex PCR, and TCRdb kept only the in-frame ones, dropping some. V and J calls and clone size are given by that table; D and trimming were obtained from the DNA. The profile shows 130,000 to 150,000 clones, roughly three quarters of them singletons. This TCR derives from a man in his sixties with acute or convalescent COVID-19. The sample comprised peripheral blood.

CDR3 bases: TGTGCCAGTACCCCCGGGACAGGAAACATGAACACTGAAGCTTTCTTT. It specifies CASTPGTGNMNTEAFF. The chain is built from TRBV19 and TRBJ1-1; 8 nucleotides line up with TRBD1. This CDR3 has 16 amino acids. Trimming cost V 7 bases and J 0 bases; bases outside gene matches: 10. Germline V CDR1 and CDR2: LNHDA, SQIVND (reference sequence).